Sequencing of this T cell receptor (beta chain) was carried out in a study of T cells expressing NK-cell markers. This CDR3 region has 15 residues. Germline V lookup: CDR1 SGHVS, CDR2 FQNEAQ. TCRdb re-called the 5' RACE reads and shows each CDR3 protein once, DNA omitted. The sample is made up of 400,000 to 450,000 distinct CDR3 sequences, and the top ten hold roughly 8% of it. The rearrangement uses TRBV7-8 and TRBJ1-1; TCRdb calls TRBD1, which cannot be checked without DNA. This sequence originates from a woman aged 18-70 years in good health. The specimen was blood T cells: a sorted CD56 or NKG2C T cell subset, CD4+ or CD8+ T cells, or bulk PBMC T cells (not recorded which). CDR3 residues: CASSSPGPENTEAFF.